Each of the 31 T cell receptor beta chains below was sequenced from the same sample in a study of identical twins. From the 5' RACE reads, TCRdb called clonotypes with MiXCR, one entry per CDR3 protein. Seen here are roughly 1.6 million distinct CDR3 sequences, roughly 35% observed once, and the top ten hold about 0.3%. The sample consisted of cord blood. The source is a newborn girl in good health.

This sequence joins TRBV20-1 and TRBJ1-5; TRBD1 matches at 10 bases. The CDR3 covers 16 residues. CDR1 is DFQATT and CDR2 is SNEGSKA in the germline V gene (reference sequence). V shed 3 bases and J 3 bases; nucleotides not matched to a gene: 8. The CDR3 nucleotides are TGCAGTGCTAGCCGACAGGGGGCGAGGGACAATCAGCCCCAGCATTTT. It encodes CSASRQGARDNQPQHF.

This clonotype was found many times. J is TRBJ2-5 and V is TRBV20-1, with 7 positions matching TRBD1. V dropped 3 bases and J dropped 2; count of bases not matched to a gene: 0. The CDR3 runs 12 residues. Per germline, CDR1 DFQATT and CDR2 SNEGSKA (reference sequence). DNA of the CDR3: TGCAGTGCTAGCAGGGGGCAAGAGACCCAGTACTTC. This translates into CSASRGQETQYF.

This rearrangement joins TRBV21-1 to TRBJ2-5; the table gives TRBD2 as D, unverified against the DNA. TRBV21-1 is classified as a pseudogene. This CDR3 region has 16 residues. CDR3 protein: CASSSGGGPSYSEQYF. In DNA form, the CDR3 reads TGTGCCAGCAGCTCAGGCGGGGGACCCTCCTACAGTGAGCAGTACTTC.

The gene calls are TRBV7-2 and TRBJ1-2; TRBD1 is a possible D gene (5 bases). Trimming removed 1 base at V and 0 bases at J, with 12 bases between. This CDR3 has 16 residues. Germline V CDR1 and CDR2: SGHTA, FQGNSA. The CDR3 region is CASSLGQRFTNYGYTF. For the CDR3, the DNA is TGTGCCAGCAGCTTAGGACAGAGATTCACTAACTATGGCTACACCTTC.

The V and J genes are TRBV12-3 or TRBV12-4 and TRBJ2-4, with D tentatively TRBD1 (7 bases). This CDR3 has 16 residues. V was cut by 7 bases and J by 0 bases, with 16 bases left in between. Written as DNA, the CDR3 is TGTGCCAGCACTACCCAGGGGGGTTTAGCCAAAAACATTCAGTACTTC. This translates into CASTTQGGLAKNIQYF.

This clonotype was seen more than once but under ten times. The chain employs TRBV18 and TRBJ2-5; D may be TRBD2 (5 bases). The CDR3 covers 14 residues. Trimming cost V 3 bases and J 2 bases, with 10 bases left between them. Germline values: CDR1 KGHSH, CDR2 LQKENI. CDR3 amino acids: CASSPWTQQETQYF. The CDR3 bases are TGTGCCAGCTCACCGTGGACTCAGCAAGAGACCCAGTACTTC.

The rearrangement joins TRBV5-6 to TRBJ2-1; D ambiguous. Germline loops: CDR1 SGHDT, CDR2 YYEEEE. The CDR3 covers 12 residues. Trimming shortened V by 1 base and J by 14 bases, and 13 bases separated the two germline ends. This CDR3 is CASSLFGLREFF. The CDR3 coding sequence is TGTGCCAGCAGCTTGTTTGGGTTGAGAGAGTTCTTC.

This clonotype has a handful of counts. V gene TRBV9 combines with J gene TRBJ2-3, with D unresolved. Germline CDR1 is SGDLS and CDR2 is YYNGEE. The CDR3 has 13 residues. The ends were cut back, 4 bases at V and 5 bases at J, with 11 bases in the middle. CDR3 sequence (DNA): TGTGCCAGCAGCCGCACTTTCAGAGATACGCAGTATTTT. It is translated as CASSRTFRDTQYF.

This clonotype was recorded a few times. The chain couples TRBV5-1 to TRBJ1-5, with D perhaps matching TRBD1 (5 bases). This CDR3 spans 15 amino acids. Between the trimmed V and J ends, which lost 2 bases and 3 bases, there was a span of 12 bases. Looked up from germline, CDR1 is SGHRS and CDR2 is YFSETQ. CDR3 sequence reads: CASSFEGNINQPQHF. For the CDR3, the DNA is TGCGCCAGCAGCTTCGAGGGGAACATCAATCAGCCCCAGCATTTT.

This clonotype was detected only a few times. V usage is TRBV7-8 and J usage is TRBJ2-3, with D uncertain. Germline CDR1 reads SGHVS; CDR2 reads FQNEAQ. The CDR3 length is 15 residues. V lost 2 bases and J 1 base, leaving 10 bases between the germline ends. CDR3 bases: TGTGCCAGCAGCTTACAAAGGACCCGCACAGATACGCAGTATTTT. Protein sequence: CASSLQRTRTDTQYF.

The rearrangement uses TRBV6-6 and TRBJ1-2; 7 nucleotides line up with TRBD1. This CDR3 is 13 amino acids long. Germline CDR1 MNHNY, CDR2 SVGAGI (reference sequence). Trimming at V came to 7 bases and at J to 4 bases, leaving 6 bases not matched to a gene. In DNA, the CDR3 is TGTGCCAGCAATCCAGGGACAGCCTATGGCTACACCTTC. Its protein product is CASNPGTAYGYTF.

The CDR3 reads CASSYRPLPGNEQFF. The CDR3, as DNA: TGTGCCAGCAGTTACCGGCCCCTCCCGGGCAATGAGCAGTTCTTC. V usage is TRBV6-5 and J usage is TRBJ2-1; D is uncertain. Germline lookup yields CDR1 MNHEY and CDR2 SVGAGI. The CDR3 covers 15 residues. Trimming took off 2 bases at V and 6 bases at J, with 14 bases between the two ends.

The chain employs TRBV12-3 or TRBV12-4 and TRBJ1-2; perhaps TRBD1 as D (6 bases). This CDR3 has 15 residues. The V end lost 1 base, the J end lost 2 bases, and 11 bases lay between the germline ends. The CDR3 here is CASSLDHRVNYGYTF. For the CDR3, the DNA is TGTGCCAGCAGTTTAGACCACAGGGTAAACTATGGCTACACCTTC.

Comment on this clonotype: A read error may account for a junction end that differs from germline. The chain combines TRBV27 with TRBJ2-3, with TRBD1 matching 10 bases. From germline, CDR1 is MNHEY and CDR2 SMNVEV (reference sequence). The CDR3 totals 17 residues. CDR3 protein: CASRPTGQGSSTDTRYF. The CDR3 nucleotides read TGTGCCAGCAGGCCAACGGGACAGGGGTCGAGCACAGATACGCGGTATTTT.

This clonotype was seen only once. The CDR3 nucleotides read TGTGCCAGCAGTGAATTCGATGGGACTGAAGCTTTCTTT. This codes for CASSEFDGTEAFF. The chain has TRBV6-1 and TRBJ1-1; D gene uncertain. V was shortened by 2 bases and J by 5 bases, with 9 bases between the two germline ends. Per germline, CDR1 MNHNS and CDR2 SASEGT. This CDR3 spans 13 amino acids.

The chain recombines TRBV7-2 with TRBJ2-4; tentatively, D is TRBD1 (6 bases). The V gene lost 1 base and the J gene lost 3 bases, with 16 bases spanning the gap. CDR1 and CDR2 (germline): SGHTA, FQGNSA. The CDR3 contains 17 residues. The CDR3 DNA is TGTGCCAGCAGCTTAGGGCAGGGGATCAGTGGCAAAAACATTCAGTACTTC. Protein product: CASSLGQGISGKNIQYF.

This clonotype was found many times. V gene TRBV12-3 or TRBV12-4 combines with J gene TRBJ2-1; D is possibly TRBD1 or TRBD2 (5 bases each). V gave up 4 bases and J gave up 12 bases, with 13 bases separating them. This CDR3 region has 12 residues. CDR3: CASSSRDLGQFF. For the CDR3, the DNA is TGTGCCAGCAGTTCTCGGGACCTGGGGCAGTTCTTC.

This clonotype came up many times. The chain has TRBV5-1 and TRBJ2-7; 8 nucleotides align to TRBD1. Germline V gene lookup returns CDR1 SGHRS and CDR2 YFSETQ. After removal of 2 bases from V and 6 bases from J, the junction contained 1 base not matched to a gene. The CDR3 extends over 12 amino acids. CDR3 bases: TGCGCCAGCAGCTTTACAGGGGGCGAGCAGTACTTC. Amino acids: CASSFTGGEQYF.

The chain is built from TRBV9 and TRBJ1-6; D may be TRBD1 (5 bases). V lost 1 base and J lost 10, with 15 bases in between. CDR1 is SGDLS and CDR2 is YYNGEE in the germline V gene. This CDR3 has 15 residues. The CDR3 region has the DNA TGTGCCAGCAGCGTATTTTCAGGGCGCTACTCACCCCTCCACTTT. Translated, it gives CASSVFSGRYSPLHF.

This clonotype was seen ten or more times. For the CDR3, the DNA is TGTGCCAGCAGTGACCCCCTAGCGACAGATACGCAGTATTTT. Amino acid sequence: CASSDPLATDTQYF. The chain has TRBV25-1 and TRBJ2-3; D is possibly TRBD2 (6 bases). V shed 3 bases and J shed 3 bases, with 10 bases lying between them. Germline CDR1 and CDR2: MGHDK and SYGVNS. There are 14 residues in the CDR3.

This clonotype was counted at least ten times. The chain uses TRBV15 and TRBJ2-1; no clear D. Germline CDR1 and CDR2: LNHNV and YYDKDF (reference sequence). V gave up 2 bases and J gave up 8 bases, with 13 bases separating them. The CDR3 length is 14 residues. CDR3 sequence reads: CATSRLGIGDEQFF. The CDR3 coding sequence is TGTGCCACCAGCAGATTAGGGATAGGCGATGAGCAGTTCTTC.

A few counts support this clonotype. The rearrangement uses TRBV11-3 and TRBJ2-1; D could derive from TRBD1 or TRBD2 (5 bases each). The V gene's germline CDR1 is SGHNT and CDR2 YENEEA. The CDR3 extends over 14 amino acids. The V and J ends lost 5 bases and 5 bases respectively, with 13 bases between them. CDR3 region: CASSVGGGDNEQFF. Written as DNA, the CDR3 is TGTGCCAGCAGCGTTGGGGGTGGGGACAATGAGCAGTTCTTC.

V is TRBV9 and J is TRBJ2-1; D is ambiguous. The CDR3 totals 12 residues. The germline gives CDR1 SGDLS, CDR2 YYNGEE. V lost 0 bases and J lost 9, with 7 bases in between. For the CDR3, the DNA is TGTGCCAGCAGCGTAGTTCGGAGTGAGCAGTTCTTC. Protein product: CASSVVRSEQFF.

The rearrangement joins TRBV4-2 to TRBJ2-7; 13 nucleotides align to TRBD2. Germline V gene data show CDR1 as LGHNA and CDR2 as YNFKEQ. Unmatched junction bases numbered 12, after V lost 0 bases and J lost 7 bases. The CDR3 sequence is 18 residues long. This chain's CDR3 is CASSQDPTTSGRLNEQYF. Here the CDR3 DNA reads TGTGCCAGCAGCCAAGATCCAACGACTAGCGGGAGGCTTAATGAGCAGTACTTC.

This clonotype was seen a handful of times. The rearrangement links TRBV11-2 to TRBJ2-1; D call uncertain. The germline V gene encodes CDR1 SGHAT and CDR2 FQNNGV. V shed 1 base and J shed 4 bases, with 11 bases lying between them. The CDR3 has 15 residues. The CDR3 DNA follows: TGTGCCAGCAGCTTAGTAGCTTCTATTTACAATGAGCAGTTCTTC. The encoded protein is CASSLVASIYNEQFF.

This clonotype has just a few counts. The CDR3 loop reads CSVSLVTGGASYGYTF. The DNA of the CDR3 is TGCAGCGTTTCCCTTGTAACAGGGGGCGCAAGCTATGGCTACACCTTC. The gene calls are TRBV29-1 and TRBJ1-2, with 9 bases that match TRBD1. The junction had 14 bases not matched to a gene; V was cut back by 5 bases and J by 4 bases. Germline V gives CDR1 SQVTM, CDR2 ANQGSEA. The CDR3 is made up of 16 amino acids. The whole variable domain, filled in from reference TRBV29-1 and TRBJ1-2, reads SAVISQKPSRDICQRGTSLTIQCQVDSQVTMMFWYRQQPGQSLTLIATANQGSEATYESGFVIDKFPISRPNLTFSTLTVSNMSPEDSSIYLCSVSLVTGGASYGYTFGSGTRLTVV.

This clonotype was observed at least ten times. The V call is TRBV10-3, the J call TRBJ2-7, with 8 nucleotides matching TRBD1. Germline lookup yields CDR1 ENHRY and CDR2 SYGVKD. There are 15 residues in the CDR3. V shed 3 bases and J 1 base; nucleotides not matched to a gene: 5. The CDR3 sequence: CAISDFGTGSYEQYF. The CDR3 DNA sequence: TGTGCCATCAGTGATTTTGGGACAGGATCCTACGAGCAGTACTTC.

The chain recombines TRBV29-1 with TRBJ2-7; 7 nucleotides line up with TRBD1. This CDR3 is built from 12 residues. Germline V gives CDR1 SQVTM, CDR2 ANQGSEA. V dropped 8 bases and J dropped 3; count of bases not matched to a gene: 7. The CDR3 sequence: CSIGAGGYEQYF. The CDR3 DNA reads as TGCAGCATTGGGGCAGGGGGCTACGAGCAGTACTTC.

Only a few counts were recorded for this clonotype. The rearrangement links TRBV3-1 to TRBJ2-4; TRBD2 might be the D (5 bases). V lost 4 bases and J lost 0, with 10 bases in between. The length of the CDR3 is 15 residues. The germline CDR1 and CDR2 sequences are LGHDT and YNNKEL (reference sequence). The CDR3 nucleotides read TGTGCCAGCAGCCCCCAGCGGCTAGCCAAAAACATTCAGTACTTC. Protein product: CASSPQRLAKNIQYF.

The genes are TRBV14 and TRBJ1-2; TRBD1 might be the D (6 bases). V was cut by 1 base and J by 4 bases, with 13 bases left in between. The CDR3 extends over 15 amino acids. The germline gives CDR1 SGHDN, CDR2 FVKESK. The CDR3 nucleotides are TGTGCCAGCAGCCAAGCAGGGGCGATGGGCTATGGCTACACCTTC. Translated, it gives CASSQAGAMGYGYTF.

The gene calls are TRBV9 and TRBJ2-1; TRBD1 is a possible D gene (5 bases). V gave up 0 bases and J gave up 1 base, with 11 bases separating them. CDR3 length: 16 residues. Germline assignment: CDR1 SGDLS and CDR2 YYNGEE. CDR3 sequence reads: CASSVASGWSYNEQFF. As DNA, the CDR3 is TGTGCCAGCAGCGTAGCCTCAGGGTGGTCCTACAATGAGCAGTTCTTC.